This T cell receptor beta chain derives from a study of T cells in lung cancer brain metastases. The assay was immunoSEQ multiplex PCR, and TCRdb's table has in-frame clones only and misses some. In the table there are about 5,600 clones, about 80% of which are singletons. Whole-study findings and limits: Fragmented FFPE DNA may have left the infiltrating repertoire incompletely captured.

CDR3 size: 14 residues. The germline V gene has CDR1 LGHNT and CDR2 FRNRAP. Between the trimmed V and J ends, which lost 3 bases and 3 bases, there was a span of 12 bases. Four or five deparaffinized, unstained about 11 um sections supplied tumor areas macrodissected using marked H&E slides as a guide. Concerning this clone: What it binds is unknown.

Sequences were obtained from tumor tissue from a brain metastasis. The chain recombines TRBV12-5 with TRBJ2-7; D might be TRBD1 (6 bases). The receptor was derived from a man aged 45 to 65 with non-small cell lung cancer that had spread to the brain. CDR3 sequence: CASGFGQGGYEQYF. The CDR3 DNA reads TGTGCTAGTGGTTTCGGTCAAGGGGGCTACGAGCAGTACTTC.